The rows below give T cell receptor beta chains drawn from one sample of a study of human T cells and chemical hapten exposure. TCRdb independently ran MiXCR on the RACE reads; one entry per CDR3 protein. The sample contains fewer than 85,000 distinct CDR3 sequences, about 9.2% of which appear only once. Material: whole blood. Receptor source: a female donor in good health. Some clones in this sample may be carry-over from other donors' samples. Both conserved end residues are part of each CDR3. Fields, in order: V gene, clone size, J gene, D gene, CDR3 DNA, CDR3 protein. The D gene is left open where the match is weak. Clone size is given for some rows only: seen once, a few or many times, or a class if the clone is expanded.

v_gene: TRBV12-3/TRBV12-4
abundance: NA
j_gene: TRBJ2-7
d_gene: TRBD1
CDR3nt: TGTGCCAGCAGAAAGACCCATGACAGGGAGTACTTC
CDR3aa: CASRKTHDREYF

v_gene: TRBV5-5
abundance: NA
j_gene: TRBJ1-1
d_gene: TRBD1
CDR3nt: TGTGCCAGCAGCCCCGGGACAGGGGCGACTGAAGCTTTCTTT
CDR3aa: CASSPGTGATEAFF

v_gene: TRBV6-1
abundance: NA
j_gene: TRBJ2-7
d_gene: TRBD1
CDR3nt: TGTGCCAGCAGTGAAATGGCAGGGGGATCCTACGAGCAGTACTTC
CDR3aa: CASSEMAGGSYEQYF

v_gene: TRBV27
abundance: many
j_gene: TRBJ1-3
d_gene: TRBD1
CDR3nt: TGTGCCAGCAGATCTATGACAGGGACTGGAAACACCATATATTTT
CDR3aa: CASRSMTGTGNTIYF

v_gene: TRBV27
abundance: many
j_gene: TRBJ1-5
d_gene: TRBD1
CDR3nt: TGTGCCAGCAGTGGGACAGGGGGCCAGCCCCAGCATTTT
CDR3aa: CASSGTGGQPQHF

v_gene: TRBV3-1
abundance: few
j_gene: TRBJ1-5
d_gene: NA
CDR3nt: TGTGCCTCCAGCGGGCAGGGCGGCCAGCCCCAGCATTTT
CDR3aa: CASSGQGGQPQHF

v_gene: TRBV12-3/TRBV12-4
abundance: few
j_gene: TRBJ1-6
d_gene: NA
CDR3nt: TGTGCCAGCAGTTTAACTCGCTCCGGATCACCCCTCCACTTT
CDR3aa: CASSLTRSGSPLHF

v_gene: TRBV12-3/TRBV12-4
abundance: NA
j_gene: TRBJ2-3
d_gene: NA
CDR3nt: TGTGCCAGCAGTTTATCCGGGTCGAGCACAGATACGCAGTATTTT
CDR3aa: CASSLSGSSTDTQYF

v_gene: TRBV7-9
abundance: many
j_gene: TRBJ2-7
d_gene: NA
CDR3nt: TGTGCCAGCAGACCTCCTAACGGGGACGAGCAGTACTTC
CDR3aa: CASRPPNGDEQYF

v_gene: TRBV7-2
abundance: many
j_gene: TRBJ2-3
d_gene: NA
CDR3nt: TGTGCCAGCAGCTTAGCGGCCAGCGGATATAGCACAGATACGCAGTATTTT
CDR3aa: CASSLAASGYSTDTQYF

v_gene: TRBV3-1
abundance: few
j_gene: TRBJ2-1
d_gene: NA
CDR3nt: TGTGCCAGCAGCCAAGAGAAGACGGCCTACAATGAGCAGTTCTTC
CDR3aa: CASSQEKTAYNEQFF

v_gene: TRBV5-1
abundance: few
j_gene: TRBJ1-4
d_gene: NA
CDR3nt: TGCGCCAGCAGCTTGACAGGGATGAATGAAAAACTGTTTTTT
CDR3aa: CASSLTGMNEKLFF

v_gene: TRBV4-3
abundance: NA
j_gene: TRBJ1-4
d_gene: TRBD1
CDR3nt: TGCGCCAGCAGCCAAGTTGGGACAGGGGTTGAAAAACTGTTTTTT
CDR3aa: CASSQVGTGVEKLFF

v_gene: TRBV4-2
abundance: many
j_gene: TRBJ1-1
d_gene: NA
CDR3nt: TGTGCCAGCAGCCAAGGTTGGCCAGGGGCACGTAGTGGGACTGAAGCTTTCTTT
CDR3aa: CASSQGWPGARSGTEAFF

v_gene: TRBV20-1
abundance: many
j_gene: TRBJ2-2
d_gene: NA
CDR3nt: TGCAGTGCTCCCGAATCCTTGAACACCGGGGAGCTGTTTTTT
CDR3aa: CSAPESLNTGELFF

v_gene: TRBV18
abundance: NA
j_gene: TRBJ2-7
d_gene: TRBD1
CDR3nt: TGTGCCAGCTCAGAGCGACGGACAGGGGGAAAGTACAGAGGCGAGCAGTACTTC
CDR3aa: CASSERRTGGKYRGEQYF

v_gene: TRBV19
abundance: few
j_gene: TRBJ1-2
d_gene: TRBD1
CDR3nt: TGTGCCAGTAGTATCCCGGGACAGGGGCGACACCTGAACTATGGCTACACCTTC
CDR3aa: CASSIPGQGRHLNYGYTF

v_gene: TRBV5-5
abundance: NA
j_gene: TRBJ1-1
d_gene: NA
CDR3nt: TGTGCCAGCAGCTTGCTTAGGACAGAGAACACTGAAGCTTTCTTT
CDR3aa: CASSLLRTENTEAFF

v_gene: TRBV20-1
abundance: few
j_gene: TRBJ1-1
d_gene: NA
CDR3nt: TGCAGTGCGACCGGGGCAGGCACTGAAGCTTTCTTT
CDR3aa: CSATGAGTEAFF

v_gene: TRBV6-2/TRBV6-3
abundance: many
j_gene: TRBJ1-1
d_gene: NA
CDR3nt: TGTGCCAGCAGAGACATACGGGCTTTCTTT
CDR3aa: CASRDIRAFF

v_gene: TRBV5-4
abundance: NA
j_gene: TRBJ2-3
d_gene: NA
CDR3nt: TGTGCCAGCAGAATGGACATGCGGAGCACAGATACGCAGTATTTT
CDR3aa: CASRMDMRSTDTQYF

v_gene: TRBV29-1
abundance: many
j_gene: TRBJ1-2
d_gene: NA
CDR3nt: TGCAGCGTTTCTACTAACTATGGCTACACCTTC
CDR3aa: CSVSTNYGYTF

v_gene: TRBV5-1
abundance: many
j_gene: TRBJ1-1
d_gene: TRBD1
CDR3nt: TGCGCCAGCAGGGACCAGGGGGCGAACACTGAAGCTTTCTTT
CDR3aa: CASRDQGANTEAFF

v_gene: TRBV27
abundance: many
j_gene: TRBJ2-3
d_gene: TRBD2
CDR3nt: TGTGCCAGCAGAACCGGGACTAGCTCTAGCACAGATACGCAGTATTTT
CDR3aa: CASRTGTSSSTDTQYF

v_gene: TRBV3-1
abundance: few
j_gene: TRBJ1-1
d_gene: NA
CDR3nt: TGTGCCAGCAGCCAGATGGGAGGGGACACTGAAGCTTTCTTT
CDR3aa: CASSQMGGDTEAFF

v_gene: TRBV10-3
abundance: few
j_gene: TRBJ2-5
d_gene: TRBD2
CDR3nt: TGTGCCATCAGTGGAGGCAGCGGGGGACATGAGACCCAGTACTTC
CDR3aa: CAISGGSGGHETQYF

v_gene: TRBV12-3/TRBV12-4
abundance: few
j_gene: TRBJ1-1
d_gene: NA
CDR3nt: TGTGCCAGCAGTTTGGTCCTGTACGACACTGAAGCTTTCTTT
CDR3aa: CASSLVLYDTEAFF

v_gene: TRBV2
abundance: many
j_gene: TRBJ2-6
d_gene: TRBD1
CDR3nt: TGTGCCACCGGGTACAGGGGGCTGCGCTCTGGGGCCAACGTCCTGACTTTC
CDR3aa: CATGYRGLRSGANVLTF

v_gene: TRBV5-4
abundance: many
j_gene: TRBJ2-6
d_gene: TRBD1
CDR3nt: TGTGCCAGCAGCGCGACAGGGGGAGCTGGGGCCAACGTCCTGACTTTC
CDR3aa: CASSATGGAGANVLTF

v_gene: TRBV14
abundance: NA
j_gene: TRBJ2-1
d_gene: TRBD2
CDR3nt: TGTACCAGCAGCCATGACGGACTAGCGGGGGTGAGCTCCTACAATGAGCAGTTCTTC
CDR3aa: CTSSHDGLAGVSSYNEQFF

v_gene: TRBV6-6
abundance: few
j_gene: TRBJ2-3
d_gene: TRBD2
CDR3nt: TGTGCCAGCAGTTACGTTTTAGCGGGGCCAGATACGCAGTATTTT
CDR3aa: CASSYVLAGPDTQYF

v_gene: TRBV7-2
abundance: many
j_gene: TRBJ2-1
d_gene: NA
CDR3nt: TGTGCCAGCAGCTCCATAATGAGCTCCTACAATGAGCAGTTCTTC
CDR3aa: CASSSIMSSYNEQFF

v_gene: TRBV7-9
abundance: NA
j_gene: TRBJ1-1
d_gene: NA
CDR3nt: TGTGCCAGCAGTCGGGACGGGAAGAACACTGAAGCTTTCTTT
CDR3aa: CASSRDGKNTEAFF

v_gene: TRBV5-1
abundance: NA
j_gene: TRBJ2-3
d_gene: NA
CDR3nt: TGCGCCAGCAGCCCAGGGTATACAGATACGCAGTATTTT
CDR3aa: CASSPGYTDTQYF

v_gene: TRBV5-1
abundance: many
j_gene: TRBJ2-3
d_gene: NA
CDR3nt: TGCGCCAGCAGCTTGGTAGGGGACCGCACAGATACGCAGTATTTT
CDR3aa: CASSLVGDRTDTQYF

v_gene: TRBV6-6
abundance: NA
j_gene: TRBJ1-5
d_gene: NA
CDR3nt: TGTGCCAGCAGTTTGGTGCGGGTTAGCAATCAGCCCCAGCATTTT
CDR3aa: CASSLVRVSNQPQHF

v_gene: TRBV14
abundance: few
j_gene: TRBJ2-2
d_gene: NA
CDR3nt: TGTGCCAGCAGCCACTTAACTAGTCCGACCGGGGAGCTGTTTTTT
CDR3aa: CASSHLTSPTGELFF

v_gene: TRBV5-1
abundance: few
j_gene: TRBJ2-3
d_gene: TRBD2
CDR3nt: TGCGCCAGCAGCTTGGCCTCTAGCGGGGGCTCTAGCACAGATACGCAGTATTTT
CDR3aa: CASSLASSGGSSTDTQYF

v_gene: TRBV4-3
abundance: many
j_gene: TRBJ1-6
d_gene: TRBD1
CDR3nt: TGCGCCAGCAGTCGGGACAGGCCGATGAATTCACCCCTCCACTTT
CDR3aa: CASSRDRPMNSPLHF

v_gene: TRBV6-2/TRBV6-3
abundance: many
j_gene: TRBJ1-4
d_gene: NA
CDR3nt: TGTGCCAGCAGAACCAGACTAACTAATGAAAAACTGTTTTTT
CDR3aa: CASRTRLTNEKLFF

v_gene: TRBV29-1
abundance: NA
j_gene: TRBJ2-3
d_gene: NA
CDR3nt: TGCAGCGTTGAGGATCCGAACACAGATACGCAGTATTTT
CDR3aa: CSVEDPNTDTQYF

v_gene: TRBV29-1
abundance: many
j_gene: TRBJ1-1
d_gene: NA
CDR3nt: TGCAGCGTTCTGGAATCTCACGGGGCTTTCTTT
CDR3aa: CSVLESHGAFF

v_gene: TRBV7-9
abundance: few
j_gene: TRBJ1-2
d_gene: NA
CDR3nt: TGTGCCAGCAGCTTAGGTAGTGGGGGTTCTAACTATGGCTACACCTTC
CDR3aa: CASSLGSGGSNYGYTF

v_gene: TRBV27
abundance: NA
j_gene: TRBJ2-3
d_gene: TRBD2
CDR3nt: TGTGCCAGCAGTCTTATAGCGGGGGTACTATCTAGCACAGATACGCAGTATTTT
CDR3aa: CASSLIAGVLSSTDTQYF

v_gene: TRBV6-6
abundance: many
j_gene: TRBJ1-5
d_gene: TRBD1
CDR3nt: TGTGCCAGCAGTCGAGACGACAGGGGTTGGGGCAATCAGCCCCAGCATTTT
CDR3aa: CASSRDDRGWGNQPQHF

v_gene: TRBV11-1
abundance: NA
j_gene: TRBJ2-7
d_gene: NA
CDR3nt: TGTGCCAGCAGCTTTACATCTAGCTATGACGAGCAGTACTTC
CDR3aa: CASSFTSSYDEQYF

v_gene: TRBV5-1
abundance: many
j_gene: TRBJ2-7
d_gene: NA
CDR3nt: TGCGCCAGCAGCTTCCAGGGAAACTCCTACGAGCAGTACTTC
CDR3aa: CASSFQGNSYEQYF

v_gene: TRBV2
abundance: NA
j_gene: TRBJ1-1
d_gene: NA
CDR3nt: TGTGCCAGCAGTACTCGCTCATCGACTGAAGCTTTCTTT
CDR3aa: CASSTRSSTEAFF

v_gene: TRBV10-3
abundance: NA
j_gene: TRBJ1-6
d_gene: NA
CDR3nt: TGTGCCCCGGGGCCTTTGATTATTGGCGGGGGCCTTGGTGATTCACCCCTCCACTTT
CDR3aa: CAPGPLIIGGGLGDSPLHF

v_gene: TRBV11-2
abundance: NA
j_gene: TRBJ2-3
d_gene: NA
CDR3nt: TGTGCCAGCAGCTTAGAGTACCGCACAGATACGCAGTATTTT
CDR3aa: CASSLEYRTDTQYF

v_gene: TRBV5-1
abundance: NA
j_gene: TRBJ2-1
d_gene: TRBD1
CDR3nt: TGCGCCAGCAGACTTGGGGACAGCAATGAGCAGTTCTTC
CDR3aa: CASRLGDSNEQFF

v_gene: TRBV12-3/TRBV12-4
abundance: many
j_gene: TRBJ1-2
d_gene: NA
CDR3nt: TGTGCCAGCAGTTTCGGTTACCCTAACTATGGCTACACCTTC
CDR3aa: CASSFGYPNYGYTF

v_gene: TRBV7-2
abundance: NA
j_gene: TRBJ2-1
d_gene: NA
CDR3nt: TGTGCCAGCAGCTTACGGTTCGGTGGCAATGAGCAGTTCTTC
CDR3aa: CASSLRFGGNEQFF

v_gene: TRBV6-2/TRBV6-3
abundance: NA
j_gene: TRBJ1-2
d_gene: NA
CDR3nt: TGTGCCAGCACAGCAGTGACATTCGGATATGGCTACACCTTC
CDR3aa: CASTAVTFGYGYTF

v_gene: TRBV7-2
abundance: few
j_gene: TRBJ1-4
d_gene: TRBD1
CDR3nt: TGTGCCAGCAGCCAGGACAGGGGGTGGAGTGAAAAACTGTTTTTT
CDR3aa: CASSQDRGWSEKLFF

v_gene: TRBV5-1
abundance: few
j_gene: TRBJ1-1
d_gene: TRBD1
CDR3nt: TGCGCCAGCAGCCCACGACAGGGGGCAGTCACTGAAGCTTTCTTT
CDR3aa: CASSPRQGAVTEAFF

v_gene: TRBV20-1
abundance: many
j_gene: TRBJ2-3
d_gene: TRBD2
CDR3nt: TGCAGTGCTTGGGTCCTAGCGGGCCCGCACACAGATACGCAGTATTTT
CDR3aa: CSAWVLAGPHTDTQYF

v_gene: TRBV20-1
abundance: many
j_gene: TRBJ1-6
d_gene: NA
CDR3nt: TGCAGTGCTATAAAGTACAATTCACCCCTCCACTTT
CDR3aa: CSAIKYNSPLHF